This T cell receptor (beta chain) was captured in a study of cytomegalovirus exposure and HLA in healthy donors (dated by TCRdb to 2015 to 2018). Turning to the overall study: According to an earlier analysis of around 600 of the donors, 150 million to 200 million T cells yielded 120 million or so unique TCR beta sequences and approximately 300 Gb of sequence data. An early release that covered around 590 HLA-typed donors contained about 300 gigabases of sequencing data and some 87 million unique TCR sequences. The genetic ancestry cluster associated with self-reported Caucasian donors included 65% to 90% of the 350 to 500 genotyped donors. The study was designed to test whether signatures of past pathogen exposure could be identified by cataloging public T cell receptors. The T cell repertoires of 666 subjects were profiled by immunosequencing and related to cytomegalovirus serostatus. A separate validation cohort of approximately 130 different subjects was used in addition to the roughly 620-subject first cohort. High-throughput TCR immunosequencing, statistical association of individual TCRs with disease status, and machine learning were combined to predict cytomegalovirus infection status. To study patterns of TCR occurrence, a later analysis re-analyzed previously published TCR beta repertoires from 700 or so donors and added high-resolution HLA genotyping. Rather than using new phenotypic data, the later analysis identified candidate immune exposures from TCR beta sequences and from how often those sequences occurred across donors. In an earlier analysis of roughly 600 of the donors, high-throughput TCR beta sequencing was used to judge whether each TCR beta V gene segment behaved as functional or pseudogenic. Donor age, sex, ethnicity and CMV serostatus were compiled alongside the repertoire data. A later genetic analysis took genome-wide SNP genotypes for about 65% of the 666 donors and used that subset as a discovery cohort. Every repertoire in the discovery cohort had been generated on one and the same sequencing platform. Both class I and class II loci were covered by HLA typing, at four-digit resolution. The number of donors typed differed by locus, with about 629-630 for A, B, C, DRB1 and DQB1, 522 for DQA1, approximately 570 for DPA1, and over 400 for DPB1. A handful of DR-DQ haplotypes were treated as single units for association and clustering because of strong linkage in the cohort. On average, approximately 250,000 unique TCR beta nucleotide sequences were sequenced per donor among 300 to 500 genotyped donors of the cohort, with roughly 18% of those sequences being non-productive.

Concerning this clone itself: The target of this receptor is not known. No per-base quality is available; no much larger clone lies one base away.

General study outcomes and caveats: Linkage disequilibrium might explain the correlated functional status among segregating V segments, but an unknown experimental factor could not be ruled out. Compared with equally common non-associated chains, HLA-associated TCR beta chains in a later analysis were more clonally expanded and had lower generation probabilities. Specific HLA alleles were associated with 15,000 to 20,000 TCR beta sequences at a false discovery rate of 0.05 in a later analysis. According to a later analysis, parvovirus B19, influenza, CMV and Epstein-Barr virus appeared linked to several top co-occurrence clusters. CMV serostatus was the only immune exposure information available for the cohort. A group of highly shared sequence variants was considered likely to be a technical artifact of the sequencing pipeline. In vitro tests confirmed that a few of the cytomegalovirus-associated TCR beta chains recognize cytomegalovirus antigens. The earlier analysis of approximately 540 of the donors excluded some 16 rarely observed V segments, including chromosome 9 orphons, because counts were too low. The study gave a list of some 150 TCR beta chains associated with cytomegalovirus. In a later genetic analysis, a missense DCLRE1C variant was associated with V-gene and J-gene trimming of TCR beta chains, and the association was replicated in an independent cohort. According to a later analysis, TCR association rates differed among HLA loci, with DRB1 alleles showing the most associated TCRs and HLA-C alleles showing the fewest. Some IMGT-functional V segments, including TRBV6-2 and TRBV6-3, could not be told apart with the 87-base-pair reads, so those segments were excluded. Cytomegalovirus status was reported to be diagnosed by the classifier with high specificity and sensitivity in both the original and validation cohorts. In this cohort, only TCR beta chains were sequenced, and detectable features were limited by the absence of alpha or paired-chain data. Because HLA typing was unavailable for some donors at each locus, only the typed subset was used in association tests. According to a later genetic analysis, donors in an Asian-associated ancestry cluster had fewer N-insertions in productive TCRs than the roughly 670-donor mean. Roughly uniform sequencing depth across donors was assumed in presence/absence analyses, although this assumption may not hold. According to a later analysis, most CMV-associated TCR beta chains appeared to be HLA-restricted, and the HLA associations seemed to be driven largely by CMV exposure. Assigning TCR associations to individual alleles was difficult when HLA alleles, especially DR and DQ, strongly co-occurred. Broadly in line with IMGT annotations, most TCR beta V segments showed up in productive rearrangements about 87% or about 30% of the time in an earlier analysis of a few hundred of the donors. According to the authors, the approach could potentially be generalized to other disease states and immunological phenotypes. A further reported finding was that TCR beta sequences accurately predicted the HLA-A and HLA-B alleles for most subjects in the first cohort. Most TCR sequences were observed very rarely across donors, whereas some public TCRs were present in many individuals.

Library construction relied on the immunoSEQ multiplex PCR assay. The multiplex PCR relied on a mix of 60 forward primers for TCR Vbeta segments and 13 reverse primers for TCR Jbeta segments. The CDR3 region of rearranged TCR beta genes was amplified from genomic DNA with a multiplex PCR assay. On the Illumina HiSeq System, the amplified TCR beta libraries were sequenced as 87-base-pair reads. The study's own analysis went as follows. A later analysis counted approximately 76 million unique TCR beta chains across the 500 to 850 repertoires, and around 9.9 million of these chains were shared by at least two donors. To remove PCR and sequencing errors, raw reads were error-corrected and collapsed into unique sequences using a nearest-neighbor algorithm that merged closely related sequences. CDR3 sequences were aligned to IMGT reference sequences to assign V, D and J gene segments. Each retained sequence needed at least a six-nucleotide match to both a V gene segment and a J gene segment. Rearrangements were called productive when the CDR3 lacked stop codons and stayed in frame with V and J; all others were non-productive. CDR3 was defined by IMGT convention, running from the second conserved V-encoded cysteine to the conserved J-encoded phenylalanine. The earlier analysis of around 640 of the donors excluded sequences that lacked an unambiguous match to a single V gene segment. In an earlier analysis of several hundred of the donors, V segments were called functional above 56.7% productive rearrangements and were called segregating when the between-donor standard deviation exceeded 5%. A statistical classification framework was developed to diagnose cytomegalovirus status using the catalog of TCR beta chain sequences. A later analysis assigned V and J genes by comparing TCR nucleotide sequences with IMGT/GENE-DB human TR gene sequences. The TCRdist pipeline was used in a later analysis to assign CDR3 sequences and most-parsimonious VDJ recombination scenarios. In a later analysis, each TCR beta chain was defined by its CDR3 amino acid sequence together with its V-gene family, and reads without a unique V-gene family were excluded. In a later analysis, a few hundred highly shared, low-generation-probability nucleotide sequences were removed to address suspected cross-contamination and a sequencing artifact. In a later analysis, a clonal expansion index was calculated for each public chain from normalized within-repertoire ranks of inferred template counts. In a later analysis, generation probabilities were computed with a VDJ recombination model fitted to out-of-frame rearrangements, and the resulting probabilities were checked against IGoR. In a later analysis, hypergeometric tests were used to score TCR-TCR, TCR-HLA and TCR-CMV co-occurrence, with a repertoire-size bias correction applied to TCR pairs. To estimate false discovery rates, a later analysis permuted the HLA or CMV assignments 20 times. In a later analysis, co-occurring TCRs were grouped with DBSCAN, and TCRdist sequence similarity was added when clustering was performed within HLA-allele-positive subsets. Co-occurrence clustering excluded repertoires with fewer than 30,000 or more than 120,000 public chains, plus five with anomalous nucleotide sharing. The table comes from immuneACCESS by way of TCRdb, which keeps in-frame sequences with V and J called. Part of the clones is missing from these tables; in studies checked, under half for an unresolved V gene and the rest for unknown reasons. The V and J calls and the clone size are those of that table, but D and trimming were determined from the DNA. The sample has 200,000 to 250,000 clones on record, 75% to 85% of them singletons. The top ten clonotypes cover 7% to 9% of the sample.

In total, 500 to 700 healthy bone marrow donors made up the cohort. All cohort members were sampled while nominally healthy, although unrecorded immune exposures were likely present. The donor tested CMV seropositive, placing the donor among the 250 to 350 seropositive members of the cohort. Each donor provided a peripheral blood sample, and peripheral blood mononuclear cells were used for TCR beta sequencing. Genomic DNA was extracted from the blood cell samples with the Qiagen DNeasy Blood Extraction Kit. After removal of 2 bases from V and 0 bases from J, the junction retains 3 bases not matched to a gene. CDR1 and CDR2 were assigned from the germline V gene as KGHSH and LQKENI. Including the terminal cysteine and phenylalanine, the CDR3 comprises 15 residues. Only the CDR3 portion is preserved as DNA: 45 bases, with reading frame beginning at the first base.

The sequence is built from TRBV18 and TRBJ1-1, and TRBD1 aligns with 7 junction nucleotides. The clonotype comes from a woman aged 55-70 years in good health and CMV-seropositive. The sequenced material came from PBMCs. The CDR3 loop reads CASSPKTGMNTEAFF. The DNA reads TGTGCCAGCTCACCAAAGACAGGGATGAACACTGAAGCTTTCTTT.